The rows below give T cell receptor beta chains drawn from one sample of a study of T-cell reconstitution after alpha-beta-depleted transplantation in children. A single record per CDR3 protein comes from TCRdb applying MiXCR to the PCR reads. The data contain roughly 420,000 distinct CDR3 sequences, 16% of them seen just once; the ten biggest clones take up just under 30%. This specimen consisted of PBMCs, mostly from graft donor cells, obtained 360 days after TCRalphabeta/CD19-depleted stem cell transplant. The receptor set was obtained from a boy younger than two who had a stem cell transplant for Wiskott-Aldrich syndrome, so the T cells may come from the graft donor. The CDR3 runs from the conserved cysteine through the conserved F or W. A D gene is named only where the DNA matches it firmly. For some rows the clone size is stated as once, few or many, or as a class when expanded; others skip it.

d_gene: TRBD1; v_gene: TRBV5-1; abundance: few; j_gene: TRBJ2-3; CDR3nt: TGCGCCAGCAGCTCGCTGGGGACAGGAGATACGCAGTATTTT; CDR3aa: CASSSLGTGDTQYF
d_gene: -; v_gene: TRBV15; abundance: -; j_gene: TRBJ2-7; CDR3nt: TGTGCCACCAGCAGAGCTAGCGTGGAGGTCGTGGAGCAGTACTTC; CDR3aa: CATSRASVEVVEQYF
d_gene: -; v_gene: TRBV7-2; abundance: few; j_gene: TRBJ2-7; CDR3nt: TGTGCCAGCAGCTTAGTGGCAGAACTCTACGAGCAGTACTTC; CDR3aa: CASSLVAELYEQYF
d_gene: -; v_gene: TRBV27; abundance: -; j_gene: TRBJ2-1; CDR3nt: TGTGCCAGCAGTTTTCGACTAACCAATGAGCAGTTCTTC; CDR3aa: CASSFRLTNEQFF
d_gene: -; v_gene: TRBV15; abundance: -; j_gene: TRBJ2-5; CDR3nt: TGTGCCACCAGCAGAGATGTCCAGGGTAGACAAGAGACCCAGTACTTC; CDR3aa: CATSRDVQGRQETQYF
d_gene: TRBD2; v_gene: TRBV6-1; abundance: few; j_gene: TRBJ2-2; CDR3nt: TGTGCCACACCCGCGGGGGGCCCGAACACCGGGGAGCTGTTTTTT; CDR3aa: CATPAGGPNTGELFF
d_gene: -; v_gene: TRBV14; abundance: -; j_gene: TRBJ2-1; CDR3nt: TGTGCCAGCAGCCATTCGAGCGAGAATGAGCAGTTCTTC; CDR3aa: CASSHSSENEQFF
d_gene: -; v_gene: TRBV6-5; abundance: few; j_gene: TRBJ2-7; CDR3nt: TGTGCCAGCAGTTACTGGGCAGGCCATAAAAAATACGAGCAGTACTTC; CDR3aa: CASSYWAGHKKYEQYF
d_gene: -; v_gene: TRBV9; abundance: -; j_gene: TRBJ2-2; CDR3nt: TGTGCCAGCAGCGTAGTGGCAGGTGCCACCGGGGAGCTGTTTTTT; CDR3aa: CASSVVAGATGELFF
d_gene: TRBD2; v_gene: TRBV28; abundance: many; j_gene: TRBJ2-1; CDR3nt: TGTGCCAGCCTCTCCGGGACTAGCGGGAGCAGTGAGCAGTTCTTC; CDR3aa: CASLSGTSGSSEQFF
d_gene: TRBD2; v_gene: TRBV9; abundance: few; j_gene: TRBJ2-7; CDR3nt: TGTGCCAGCAGCGTAGGTCCCGGCTTAGCGGGAATATACGAGCAGTACTTC; CDR3aa: CASSVGPGLAGIYEQYF
d_gene: TRBD2; v_gene: TRBV10-3; abundance: -; j_gene: TRBJ2-5; CDR3nt: TGTGCCATCGGACTAGCGGGAGGCTACCAAGAGACCCAGTACTTC; CDR3aa: CAIGLAGGYQETQYF
d_gene: TRBD1; v_gene: TRBV20-1; abundance: few; j_gene: TRBJ1-2; CDR3nt: TGCAGTGCCGGACAGGGGGCGAATGGCTACACCTTC; CDR3aa: CSAGQGANGYTF
d_gene: -; v_gene: TRBV12-3/TRBV12-4; abundance: few; j_gene: TRBJ2-4; CDR3nt: TGTGCCAGCAGTCCCTCCTGGACAGTTTCAAGCATTCAGTACTTC; CDR3aa: CASSPSWTVSSIQYF
d_gene: TRBD2; v_gene: TRBV7-6; abundance: few; j_gene: TRBJ2-3; CDR3nt: TGTGCCAGCAGCAGAGGGACTAGCGGGGGGGCCCGTACAGATACGCAGTATTTT; CDR3aa: CASSRGTSGGARTDTQYF
d_gene: -; v_gene: TRBV27; abundance: -; j_gene: TRBJ2-1; CDR3nt: TGTGCCAGCAGTTTAAAGGAGGGCCTCTACAATGAGCAGTTCTTC; CDR3aa: CASSLKEGLYNEQFF
d_gene: -; v_gene: TRBV12-3/TRBV12-4; abundance: few; j_gene: TRBJ1-4; CDR3nt: TGTGCCAGCAGTTTTTTAAATAATGAAAAACTGTTTTTT; CDR3aa: CASSFLNNEKLFF
d_gene: -; v_gene: TRBV2; abundance: many; j_gene: TRBJ2-1; CDR3nt: TGTGCCAGCAACAGGATTTTGGGATACAATGAGCAGTTCTTC; CDR3aa: CASNRILGYNEQFF
d_gene: -; v_gene: TRBV12-3/TRBV12-4; abundance: -; j_gene: TRBJ2-5; CDR3nt: TGTGCCAGCACCGACTACAACTTTCAGGAGACCCAGTACTTC; CDR3aa: CASTDYNFQETQYF
d_gene: TRBD1; v_gene: TRBV5-6; abundance: few; j_gene: TRBJ2-7; CDR3nt: TGTGCCAGCAGCCCGACGCCGGGACAGGGCTTGTACGAGCAGTACTTC; CDR3aa: CASSPTPGQGLYEQYF
d_gene: -; v_gene: TRBV24-1; abundance: -; j_gene: TRBJ2-2; CDR3nt: TGTGCCACCAGTGTGAGTGGGACGAGCACCGGGGAGCTGTTTTTT; CDR3aa: CATSVSGTSTGELFF
d_gene: -; v_gene: TRBV5-1; abundance: -; j_gene: TRBJ2-3; CDR3nt: TGCGCCAGCAGCTCCATCGGACCAAGCACAGATACGCAGTATTTT; CDR3aa: CASSSIGPSTDTQYF
d_gene: -; v_gene: TRBV5-1; abundance: few; j_gene: TRBJ2-3; CDR3nt: TGCGCCAGCAGCTTGCAACCCGTCGGCACAGATACGCAGTATTTT; CDR3aa: CASSLQPVGTDTQYF
d_gene: TRBD2; v_gene: TRBV29-1; abundance: few; j_gene: TRBJ2-3; CDR3nt: TGCAGCGAACTAGCGGGAGGCGATACGCAGTATTTT; CDR3aa: CSELAGGDTQYF
d_gene: TRBD1; v_gene: TRBV27; abundance: few; j_gene: TRBJ1-6; CDR3nt: TGTGCCAGCAGCTACGGGACAGTACATAATTCACCCCTCCACTTT; CDR3aa: CASSYGTVHNSPLHF
d_gene: -; v_gene: TRBV7-2; abundance: few; j_gene: TRBJ2-7; CDR3nt: TGTGCCAGCAGTCGGGAGCAGAGCTCCTACGAGCAGTACTTC; CDR3aa: CASSREQSSYEQYF
d_gene: -; v_gene: TRBV5-1; abundance: -; j_gene: TRBJ1-5; CDR3nt: TGCGCCAGCAGCGCCGGGATCAATCAGCCCCAGCATTTT; CDR3aa: CASSAGINQPQHF
d_gene: -; v_gene: TRBV12-3/TRBV12-4; abundance: -; j_gene: TRBJ2-2; CDR3nt: TGTGCCAGCAGGCCTAGGGCCGGGGAGCTGTTTTTT; CDR3aa: CASRPRAGELFF
d_gene: -; v_gene: TRBV6-5; abundance: few; j_gene: TRBJ2-7; CDR3nt: TGTGCCAGCAGTTACTCTTCCACGGGACACCTCTCCTACGAGCAGTACTTC; CDR3aa: CASSYSSTGHLSYEQYF
d_gene: TRBD1; v_gene: TRBV7-2; abundance: few; j_gene: TRBJ2-5; CDR3nt: TGTGCCAGCAGCATAGCGCGGACAGGGGAGACCCAGTACTTC; CDR3aa: CASSIARTGETQYF
d_gene: -; v_gene: TRBV29-1; abundance: few; j_gene: TRBJ2-5; CDR3nt: TGCAGCGTTGGGGAGGTCAGGGGTCTCGGAGAGACCCAGTACTTC; CDR3aa: CSVGEVRGLGETQYF
d_gene: -; v_gene: TRBV29-1; abundance: -; j_gene: TRBJ2-7; CDR3nt: TGCAGCGTTGATTCGTATTACGAGCAGTACTTC; CDR3aa: CSVDSYYEQYF
d_gene: -; v_gene: TRBV20-1; abundance: many; j_gene: TRBJ2-1; CDR3nt: TGCAGTGCTAGTCCCGTTTCTTACAATGAGCAGTTCTTC; CDR3aa: CSASPVSYNEQFF
d_gene: TRBD2; v_gene: TRBV7-2; abundance: -; j_gene: TRBJ2-4; CDR3nt: TGTGCCAGCAGCGTACTAGCGGCCAAAAACATTCAGTACTTC; CDR3aa: CASSVLAAKNIQYF
d_gene: -; v_gene: TRBV10-3; abundance: -; j_gene: TRBJ2-3; CDR3nt: TGTGCCATCAGTGAGTTTGGACAGCCACCCCGGGATACGCAGTATTTT; CDR3aa: CAISEFGQPPRDTQYF
d_gene: TRBD1; v_gene: TRBV7-9; abundance: few; j_gene: TRBJ2-3; CDR3nt: TGTGCCAGCAGCTCCACAGGGGGACGGACAGATACGCAGTATTTT; CDR3aa: CASSSTGGRTDTQYF
d_gene: -; v_gene: TRBV4-3; abundance: few; j_gene: TRBJ2-7; CDR3nt: TGCGCCAGCAGCCCCTCCGAGTGGACGAGCTCCTACGAGCAGTACTTC; CDR3aa: CASSPSEWTSSYEQYF
d_gene: -; v_gene: TRBV7-7; abundance: -; j_gene: TRBJ2-2; CDR3nt: TGTGCCAGCAGCTTAGGTCGGGGAGAATCCGGGGAGCTGTTTTTT; CDR3aa: CASSLGRGESGELFF
d_gene: -; v_gene: TRBV10-3; abundance: -; j_gene: TRBJ1-2; CDR3nt: TGTGCCATCAGTTCGGGCCTTTTGGAATTAGGCTACACCTTC; CDR3aa: CAISSGLLELGYTF
d_gene: -; v_gene: TRBV3-1; abundance: few; j_gene: TRBJ2-5; CDR3nt: TGTGCCAGCAGCCTAAGGGGCAGGTCCCAAGAGACCCAGTACTTC; CDR3aa: CASSLRGRSQETQYF
d_gene: -; v_gene: TRBV7-8; abundance: few; j_gene: TRBJ2-1; CDR3nt: TGTGCCAGCGTACGCGGGGTGGAGATCTACAATGAGCAGTTCTTC; CDR3aa: CASVRGVEIYNEQFF
d_gene: -; v_gene: TRBV27; abundance: -; j_gene: TRBJ1-5; CDR3nt: TGTGCCAGCAGTTCCCGACAGCAGTTTCAGCCCCAGCATTTT; CDR3aa: CASSSRQQFQPQHF
d_gene: -; v_gene: TRBV5-1; abundance: -; j_gene: TRBJ2-7; CDR3nt: TGCGCCAGCAGTTACAGAGCTCTCACCTACGAGCAGTACTTC; CDR3aa: CASSYRALTYEQYF
d_gene: -; v_gene: TRBV5-1; abundance: -; j_gene: TRBJ2-3; CDR3nt: TGCGCCAGCACAAAAGGACTTCCCCTGCGCACAGATACGCAGTATTTT; CDR3aa: CASTKGLPLRTDTQYF
d_gene: -; v_gene: TRBV12-5; abundance: -; j_gene: TRBJ1-5; CDR3nt: TGTGCTAGTGGTTGGGATGACAGGTTTAGCAATCAGCCCCAGCATTTT; CDR3aa: CASGWDDRFSNQPQHF
d_gene: -; v_gene: TRBV6-5; abundance: many; j_gene: TRBJ2-7; CDR3nt: TGTGCCAGCAGTTACGTTGCCGGACCGACCTACGAGCAGTACTTC; CDR3aa: CASSYVAGPTYEQYF
d_gene: TRBD1; v_gene: TRBV20-1; abundance: -; j_gene: TRBJ2-5; CDR3nt: TGCAGTGCAAGAGGGACAGACCAAGAGACCCAGTACTTC; CDR3aa: CSARGTDQETQYF
d_gene: -; v_gene: TRBV6-5; abundance: -; j_gene: TRBJ1-1; CDR3nt: TGTGCCAGCAGGATACAGGGCTTGAACACTGAAGCTTTCTTT; CDR3aa: CASRIQGLNTEAFF
d_gene: TRBD2; v_gene: TRBV25-1; abundance: -; j_gene: TRBJ2-1; CDR3nt: TGTGCCTCCAGGGGTTGGACTAGCGGGACGTATGAGCAGTTCTTC; CDR3aa: CASRGWTSGTYEQFF
d_gene: -; v_gene: TRBV11-1; abundance: -; j_gene: TRBJ2-6; CDR3nt: TGTGCCAGCAGCCCTCCACCCCGGACGGGGGCCGGGGCCAACGTCCTGACTTTC; CDR3aa: CASSPPPRTGAGANVLTF
d_gene: -; v_gene: TRBV21-1; abundance: -; j_gene: TRBJ1-5; CDR3nt: TGTGCCAGCCCGGGCAGGGTCTCGCCCCAGCATTTT; CDR3aa: CASPGRVSPQHF
d_gene: -; v_gene: TRBV20-1; abundance: few; j_gene: TRBJ2-5; CDR3nt: TGCAGTGCTACTTTCCAAGAGACCCAGTACTTC; CDR3aa: CSATFQETQYF
d_gene: -; v_gene: TRBV12-3/TRBV12-4; abundance: -; j_gene: TRBJ2-3; CDR3nt: TGTGCCAGCAGTTTACGCTGGAATACGCAGTATTTT; CDR3aa: CASSLRWNTQYF
d_gene: TRBD2; v_gene: TRBV2; abundance: -; j_gene: TRBJ2-2; CDR3nt: TGTGCCAGCATCCGTCTAGCGGGAAGAAACACCGGGGAGCTGTTTTTT; CDR3aa: CASIRLAGRNTGELFF
d_gene: -; v_gene: TRBV12-3/TRBV12-4; abundance: -; j_gene: TRBJ2-7; CDR3nt: TGTGCCAGCAGTTGGGGTACCACCTACGAGCAGTACTTC; CDR3aa: CASSWGTTYEQYF
d_gene: TRBD1; v_gene: TRBV19; abundance: few; j_gene: TRBJ1-4; CDR3nt: TGTGCCACCAAGGGACAGCGCGATGAAAAACTGTTTTTT; CDR3aa: CATKGQRDEKLFF
d_gene: TRBD2; v_gene: TRBV15; abundance: -; j_gene: TRBJ2-1; CDR3nt: TGTGCCACCAGCAGTTCACCGGGACTAGTTTCCTACAATGAGCAGTTCTTC; CDR3aa: CATSSSPGLVSYNEQFF
d_gene: -; v_gene: TRBV12-3/TRBV12-4; abundance: few; j_gene: TRBJ2-1; CDR3nt: TGTGCCAGCAGTTTGCAGGGGGGGACTCCCCTACCTCAGTTCTTC; CDR3aa: CASSLQGGTPLPQFF
d_gene: -; v_gene: TRBV7-2; abundance: few; j_gene: TRBJ2-5; CDR3nt: TGTGCCAGCAGCTTAGGACGGGAGTCTGAGACCCAGTACTTC; CDR3aa: CASSLGRESETQYF